This TCR beta chain was identified in a study of blood T cell repertoires in COVID-19. Profiling relied on immunoSEQ multiplex PCR, and the TCRdb table lists in-frame clones only, not all of them. In the table there are a few hundred thousand clones, more than 80% of which are singletons. The sample comprised PBMCs or T cells enriched from blood (not recorded which). The source is a man aged 30 to 45 who had recovered from COVID-19.

The CDR3 reads CASSVLQGARDYGYTF. The CDR3 DNA is TGTGCCAGTAGTGTCTTACAGGGGGCGAGAGACTATGGCTACACCTTC. V is TRBV19 and J is TRBJ1-2, with 9 positions matching TRBD1. The V segment lost 5 bases and the J segment 3 bases; nucleotides outside the gene matches: 10. Germline V gene sequence: CDR1 LNHDA, CDR2 SQIVND (reference sequence). CDR3 size: 16 residues.